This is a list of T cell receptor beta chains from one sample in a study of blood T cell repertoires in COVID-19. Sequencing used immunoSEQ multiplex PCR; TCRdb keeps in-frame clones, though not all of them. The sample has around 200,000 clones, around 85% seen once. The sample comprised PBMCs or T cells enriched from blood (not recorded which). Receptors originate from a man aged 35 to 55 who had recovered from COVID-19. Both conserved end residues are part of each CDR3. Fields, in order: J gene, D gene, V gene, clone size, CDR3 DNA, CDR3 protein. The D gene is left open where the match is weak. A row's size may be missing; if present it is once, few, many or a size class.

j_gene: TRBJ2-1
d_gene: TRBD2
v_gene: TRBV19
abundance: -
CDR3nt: TGTGCCAGTAGGGGACTAGCGGGAGGGCCGGGCTCCTACAATGAGCAGTTCTTC
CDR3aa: CASRGLAGGPGSYNEQFF

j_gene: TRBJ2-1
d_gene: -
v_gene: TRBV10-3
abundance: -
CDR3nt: TGTGCCATCAGTGCCTCAGGGAACAGCAATGAGCAGTTCTTC
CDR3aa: CAISASGNSNEQFF

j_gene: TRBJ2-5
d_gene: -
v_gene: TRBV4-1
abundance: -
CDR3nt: TGCGCCAGCAGCCAAGGGCAGGGCCTGGAGACCCAGTACTTC
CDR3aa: CASSQGQGLETQYF

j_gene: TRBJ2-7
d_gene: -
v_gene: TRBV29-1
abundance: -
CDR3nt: TGCAGCGTTGAATCTAGCGTAGGCTCCTACGAGCAGTACTTC
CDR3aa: CSVESSVGSYEQYF

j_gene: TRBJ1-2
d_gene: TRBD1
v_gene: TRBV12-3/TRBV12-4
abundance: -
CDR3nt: TGTGCCAGCAGTTCCGGACAGGGGGTTGGCTACACCTTC
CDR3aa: CASSSGQGVGYTF

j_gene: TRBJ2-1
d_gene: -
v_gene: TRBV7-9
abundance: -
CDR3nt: TGTGCCAGCAGCTTAGGCGGCTTTAAGTTCTTC
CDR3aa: CASSLGGFKFF

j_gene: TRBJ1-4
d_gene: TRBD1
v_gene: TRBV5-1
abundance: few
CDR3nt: TGCGCCAGCAGCTCCGGGACAGGGAGGAATGAAAAACTGTTTTTT
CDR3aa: CASSSGTGRNEKLFF

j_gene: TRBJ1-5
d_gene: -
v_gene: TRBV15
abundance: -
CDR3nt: TGTGCCACCAGCAGACATGGGCGGGGGGCGAGATCTCAGCCCCAGCATTTT
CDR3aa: CATSRHGRGARSQPQHF

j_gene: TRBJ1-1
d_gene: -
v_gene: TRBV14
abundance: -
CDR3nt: TGTGCCAGCAGCCAATGGACAGCCGAAGCTTTCTTT
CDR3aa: CASSQWTAEAFF

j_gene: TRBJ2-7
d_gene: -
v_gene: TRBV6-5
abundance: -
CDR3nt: TGTGCCAGCTGTAATTCTCAGGGCTTCTGCGAGCAGTACTTC
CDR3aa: CASCNSQGFCEQYF

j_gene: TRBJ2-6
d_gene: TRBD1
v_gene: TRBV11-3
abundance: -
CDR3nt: TGTGCCAGCAGCTTAGGGACAGGGCTCCCTGGGGCCAACGTCCTGACTTTC
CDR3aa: CASSLGTGLPGANVLTF

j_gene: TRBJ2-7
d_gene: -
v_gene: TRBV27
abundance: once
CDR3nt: TGTGCCAGCAGTCCCAGACAGCTCTACGAGCAGTACTTC
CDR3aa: CASSPRQLYEQYF

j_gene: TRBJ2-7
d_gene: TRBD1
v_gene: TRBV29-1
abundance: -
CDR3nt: TGCAGCGTTGAATTCCCCGACAGGGGTTATCTCTACGAGCAGTACTTC
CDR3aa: CSVEFPDRGYLYEQYF

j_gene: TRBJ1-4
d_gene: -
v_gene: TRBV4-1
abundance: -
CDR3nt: TGCGCCAGCAGCCAAGAAAGCTCGGGAGGCTATGCAACTAATGAAAAACTGTTTTTT
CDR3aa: CASSQESSGGYATNEKLFF

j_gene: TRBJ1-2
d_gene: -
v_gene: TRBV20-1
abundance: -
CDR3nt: TGCAGTGCTAGTCCAGGGTCAAGACCCACCTTC
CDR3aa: CSASPGSRPTF

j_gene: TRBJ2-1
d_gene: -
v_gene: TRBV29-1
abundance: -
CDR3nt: TGCAGCGTTGGGCGGGGCTCCTACAATGAGCAGTTCTTC
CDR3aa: CSVGRGSYNEQFF

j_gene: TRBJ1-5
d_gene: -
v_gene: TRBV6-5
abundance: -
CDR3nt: TGTGCCAGCCAATTAACCACAGGGCTCCATCAGCCCCAGCATTTT
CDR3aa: CASQLTTGLHQPQHF

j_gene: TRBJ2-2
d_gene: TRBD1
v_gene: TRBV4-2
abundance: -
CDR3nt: TGTGCCAGCAGCCAAGGGACGACAGGGACCACCGGGGAGCTGTTTTTT
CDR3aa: CASSQGTTGTTGELFF

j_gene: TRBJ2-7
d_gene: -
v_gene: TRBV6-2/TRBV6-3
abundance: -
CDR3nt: TGTGCCAGCAGTTACTCACAGAACTCCTACGAGCAGTACTTC
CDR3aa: CASSYSQNSYEQYF

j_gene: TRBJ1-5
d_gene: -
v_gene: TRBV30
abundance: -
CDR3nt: TGTGCCTGGAGTGACCCCAGGACATATAGGGGTCAGCCCCAGCATTTT
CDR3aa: CAWSDPRTYRGQPQHF

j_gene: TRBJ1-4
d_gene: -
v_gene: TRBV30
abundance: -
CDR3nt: TGTGCCTGGAGTAGGCCTAGGGGTTACGGTGAAAAACTGTTTTTT
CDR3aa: CAWSRPRGYGEKLFF

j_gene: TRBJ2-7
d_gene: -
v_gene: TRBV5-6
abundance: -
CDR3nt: TGTGCCAGCAGTTCCCGACTACGGAGCTCCTACGAGCAGTACTTC
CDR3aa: CASSSRLRSSYEQYF

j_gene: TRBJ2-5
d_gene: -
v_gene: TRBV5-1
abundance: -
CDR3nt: TGCGCCAGCAGCTATTCGCCAGGGGTCCGGGGAGAGACCCAGTACTTC
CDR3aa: CASSYSPGVRGETQYF

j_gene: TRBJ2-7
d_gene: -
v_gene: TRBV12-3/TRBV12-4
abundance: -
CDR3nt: TGTGCCAGCGGGTCGGGTGGAGGCCTGCAGTACTTC
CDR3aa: CASGSGGGLQYF

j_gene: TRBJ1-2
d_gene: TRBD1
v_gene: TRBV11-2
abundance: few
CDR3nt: TGTGCCAGCAGCCCACTTGACAGGGATAACTATGGCTACACCTTC
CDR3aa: CASSPLDRDNYGYTF

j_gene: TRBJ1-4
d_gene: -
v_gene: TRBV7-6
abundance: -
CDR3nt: TGTGCCAGCAGCGTTAGGGGGTTGAGCTCCTCAACTAATGAAAAACTGTTTTTT
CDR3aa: CASSVRGLSSSTNEKLFF

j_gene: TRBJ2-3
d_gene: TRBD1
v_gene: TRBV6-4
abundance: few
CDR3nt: TGTGCCAGCAGTGACTCGAGTGGACAGGGTACGCAGTATTTT
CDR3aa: CASSDSSGQGTQYF

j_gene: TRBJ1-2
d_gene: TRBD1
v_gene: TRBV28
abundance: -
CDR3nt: TGTGCCAGCAGGTACACCGGGACAGAATATGGCTACACCTTC
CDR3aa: CASRYTGTEYGYTF

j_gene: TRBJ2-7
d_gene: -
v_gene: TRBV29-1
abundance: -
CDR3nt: TGCAGCGTTGAACGGGGAGGGGGAGCCGACTACGAGCAGTACTTC
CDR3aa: CSVERGGGADYEQYF

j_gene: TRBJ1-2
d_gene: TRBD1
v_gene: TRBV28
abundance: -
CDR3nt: TGTGCCAGCAGTACCGCAGGGGGATCTAACTATGGCTACACCTTC
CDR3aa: CASSTAGGSNYGYTF

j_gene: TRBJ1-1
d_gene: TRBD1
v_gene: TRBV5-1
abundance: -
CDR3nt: TGCGCCAGCAGAAGGACAGGGGTGGTGGGCACTGAAGCTTTCTTT
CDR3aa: CASRRTGVVGTEAFF

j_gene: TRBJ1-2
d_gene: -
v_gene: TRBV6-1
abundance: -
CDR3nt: TGTGCCAGCAGTGAAATTCAGGGGCTCGGCTACACCTTC
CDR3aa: CASSEIQGLGYTF

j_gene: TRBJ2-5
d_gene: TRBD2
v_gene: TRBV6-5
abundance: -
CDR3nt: TGTGCCAGCAGTTATAGCGGGAGGGCCGGCGAGACCCAGTACTTC
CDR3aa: CASSYSGRAGETQYF

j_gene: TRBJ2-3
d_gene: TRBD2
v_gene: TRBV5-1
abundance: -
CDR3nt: TGCGCCAGCAGCTTGGCAGCGGGGACTAGCACAGATACGCAGTATTTT
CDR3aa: CASSLAAGTSTDTQYF

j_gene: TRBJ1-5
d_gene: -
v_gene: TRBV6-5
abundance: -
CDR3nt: TGTGCCAGCAGTTACCTTAGACAGGCCAATCAGCCCCAGCATTTT
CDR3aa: CASSYLRQANQPQHF

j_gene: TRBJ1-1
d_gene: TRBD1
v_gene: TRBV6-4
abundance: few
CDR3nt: TGTGCCAGCGGAGGACCCAGGGGGACTGAAGCTTTCTTT
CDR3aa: CASGGPRGTEAFF

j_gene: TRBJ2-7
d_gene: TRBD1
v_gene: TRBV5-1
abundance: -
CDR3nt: TGCGCCAGCAGCTTGGGGACAGGGTGGGAGCAGTACTTC
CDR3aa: CASSLGTGWEQYF

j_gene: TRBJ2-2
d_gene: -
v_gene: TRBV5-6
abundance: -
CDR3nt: TGTGCCAGCAGCTCCGTCCCCCCGAACACCGGGGAGCTGTTTTTT
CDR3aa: CASSSVPPNTGELFF

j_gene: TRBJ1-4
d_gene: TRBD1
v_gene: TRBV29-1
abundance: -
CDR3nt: TGCAGCACCAAGACAGGGTCGGGAACTAATGAAAAACTGTTTTTT
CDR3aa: CSTKTGSGTNEKLFF

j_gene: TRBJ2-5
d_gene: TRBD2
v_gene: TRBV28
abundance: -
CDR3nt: TGTGCCAGCAGTTCTGTTACGGGAGGGCGTCGTAAAGAGACCCAGTACTTC
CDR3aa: CASSSVTGGRRKETQYF

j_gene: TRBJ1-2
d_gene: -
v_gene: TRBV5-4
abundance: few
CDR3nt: TGTGCCAGCAGCTTGGCAGGGGACTATGGCTACACCTTC
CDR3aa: CASSLAGDYGYTF

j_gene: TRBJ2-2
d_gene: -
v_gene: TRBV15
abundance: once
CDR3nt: TGTGCCACCAGCAGAACATCGCAACACACCGGGGAGCTGTTTTTT
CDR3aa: CATSRTSQHTGELFF

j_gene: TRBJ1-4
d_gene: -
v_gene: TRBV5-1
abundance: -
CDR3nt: TGCGCCAGCAGCTTGGGAGGCCAGATTGGCGAAAAACTGTTTTTT
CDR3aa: CASSLGGQIGEKLFF

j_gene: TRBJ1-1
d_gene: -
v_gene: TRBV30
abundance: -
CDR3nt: TGTGCCTGGGCGGGGAATATGGACACTGAAGCTTTCTTT
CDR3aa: CAWAGNMDTEAFF

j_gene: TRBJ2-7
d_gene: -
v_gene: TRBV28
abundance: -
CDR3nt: TGTGCCAGCAGTGGCGGACAGTTGGGAAACGAGCAGTACTTC
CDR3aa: CASSGGQLGNEQYF

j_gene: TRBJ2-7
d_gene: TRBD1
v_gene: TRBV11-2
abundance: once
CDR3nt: TGTGCCAGCAGCTATGGACAGGGGGGCGAGCAGTACTTC
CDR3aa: CASSYGQGGEQYF

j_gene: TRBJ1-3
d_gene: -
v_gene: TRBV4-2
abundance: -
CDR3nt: TGTGCCAGCAGCCAAGATGCAGGCTCTGGAAACACCATATATTTT
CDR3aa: CASSQDAGSGNTIYF